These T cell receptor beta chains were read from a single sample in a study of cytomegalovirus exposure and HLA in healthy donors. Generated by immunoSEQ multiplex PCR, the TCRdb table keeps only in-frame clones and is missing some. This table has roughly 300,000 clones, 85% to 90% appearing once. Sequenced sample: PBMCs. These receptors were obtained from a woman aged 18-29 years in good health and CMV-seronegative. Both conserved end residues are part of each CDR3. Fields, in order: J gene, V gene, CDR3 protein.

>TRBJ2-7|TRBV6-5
CASSYSYRQYEQYF
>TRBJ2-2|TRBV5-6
CASSPGTGGMPGELFF
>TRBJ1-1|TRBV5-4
CASSPNTLQRNTEAFF
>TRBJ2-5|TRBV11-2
CASSLDQRGETQYF
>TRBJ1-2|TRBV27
CASRGFEGARSYGYTF
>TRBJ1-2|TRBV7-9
CASSLVSGERYTF
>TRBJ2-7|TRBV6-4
CASYGTPYEQYF
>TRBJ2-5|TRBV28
CASSFGGVETQYF
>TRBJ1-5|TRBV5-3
CARSSGSSYSNQPQHF
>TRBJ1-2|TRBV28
CASWTRQGLNYGYTF
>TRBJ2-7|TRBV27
CASSLLRRGVHEQYF
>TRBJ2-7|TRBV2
CASTESGWAVEQYF
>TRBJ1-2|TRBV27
CASNPSLGDLNYGYTF
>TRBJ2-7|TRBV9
CASSVGDSSYEQYF
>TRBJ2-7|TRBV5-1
CASSLGDIAYEQYF
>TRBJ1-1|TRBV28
CASRGGAEDTEAFF
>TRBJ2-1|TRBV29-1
CSVSPGQGFATGVGEQFF
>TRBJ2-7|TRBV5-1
CASSLGPGSIYEQYF